This T cell receptor (beta chain) was sequenced during a study of cytomegalovirus exposure and HLA in healthy donors. For this clone: Its target is not known.

Points from the study as a whole: The study put roughly 160 TCR beta chains on its list as cytomegalovirus-associated.

Germline assignment: CDR1 KGHSY and CDR2 FQNENV. CDR3 size: 19 residues. The V and J ends lost 2 bases and 2 bases, in that order; junction bases with no gene match: 9. Primers: 60 Vbeta forward and 13 Jbeta reverse. Measured with immunoSEQ multiplex PCR; TCRdb has only the in-frame clones, and not every one. The data hold 160,000 or so clones, with 75% to 90% observed a single time. The rearrangement links TRBV16 to TRBJ2-1, with 13 bases fitting TRBD2. This TCR derives from a woman aged 18 to 35 in good health and CMV-seronegative. The sequencing input was PBMCs. The CDR3: CASSQTSGGENVPYNEQFF. The CDR3 region has the DNA TGTGCCAGCAGCCAAACTAGCGGGGGGGAAAACGTCCCCTACAATGAGCAGTTCTTC.